Given below is one T cell receptor beta chain in context. Only in-frame clones appear in the TCRdb table, and some are missing; sequencing was by immunoSEQ multiplex PCR. The data show about 280,000 clones, with around 85% seen just once and 11% held by the top ten. The V segment lost 1 base and the J segment 5 bases; nucleotides outside the gene matches: 6. Germline CDR1 is SEHNR and CDR2 is FQNEAQ (reference sequence). The CDR3 consists of 15 residues. The sample is drawn from a study of blood T cell repertoires in COVID-19. As for the study in general: The United States, Italy and Spain were the sources of the acute and convalescent COVID-19 samples.

What was sequenced was peripheral blood. The source is a woman in her 70s with acute or convalescent COVID-19. The J gene is TRBJ1-1, the V gene TRBV7-9, with TRBD1 matching over 8 bases. The CDR3 DNA sequence: TGTGCCAGCAGCTTAGGACAGGGGTCGACTACTGAAGCTTTCTTT. Translation gives CASSLGQGSTTEAFF.